This T cell receptor (beta chain) was profiled in a study of blood T cell repertoires in COVID-19. For the study at large: T cells, B-cell-depleted T cells, or PBMCs supplied cDNA or gDNA.

Trimming removed 1 base at V and 3 bases at J, with 16 bases between. CDR1 is LGHNA, CDR2 YNFKEQ, per germline. The length of the CDR3 is 16 residues. In the authors' workflow: Quantification of nucleated cells was approximated via reference gene primer amplification. Libraries were prepared by immunoSEQ multiplex PCR; TCRdb keeps only in-frame clonotypes and omits some of them. V and J calls plus clone size are reproduced from that table; the DNA served to infer D and trimming. The data hold about 180,000 clones, with just under 90% observed a single time. Patients of the Seattle cohort, enrolled during active infection, were followed longitudinally.

The sequence was obtained from a woman between 65 and 79 years old with COVID-19, enrolled during active disease. The material sequenced was peripheral blood. The chain uses TRBV4-2 and TRBJ2-7; D is perhaps TRBD2 (5 bases). In DNA form, the CDR3 reads TGTGCCAGCAGCCAAGTAGGGAGAGAGGTTGGCTACGAGCAGTACTTC. This encodes CASSQVGREVGYEQYF.